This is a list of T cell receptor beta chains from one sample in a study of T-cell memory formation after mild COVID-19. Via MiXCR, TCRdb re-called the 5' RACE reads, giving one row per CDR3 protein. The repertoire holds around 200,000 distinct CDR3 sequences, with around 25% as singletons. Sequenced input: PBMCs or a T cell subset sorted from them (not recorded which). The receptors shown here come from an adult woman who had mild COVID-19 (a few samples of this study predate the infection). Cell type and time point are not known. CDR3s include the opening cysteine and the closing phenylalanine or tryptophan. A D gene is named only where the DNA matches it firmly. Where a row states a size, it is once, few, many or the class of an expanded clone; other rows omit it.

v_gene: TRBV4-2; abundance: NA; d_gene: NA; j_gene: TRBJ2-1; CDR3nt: TGTGCCAGCAGCCAAGATACGACAGGAGGGTCCTACAATGAGCAGTTCTTC; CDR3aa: CASSQDTTGGSYNEQFF
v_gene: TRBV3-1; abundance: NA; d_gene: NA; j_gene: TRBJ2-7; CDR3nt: TGTGCCAGCAGCCGGACAGAAGGCCACGAGCAGTACTTC; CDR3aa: CASSRTEGHEQYF
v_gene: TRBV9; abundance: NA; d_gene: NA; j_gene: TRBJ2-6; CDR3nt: TGTGCCAGCAGCGTAAACGACGGAGCCTCTGGGGCCAACGTCCTGACTTTC; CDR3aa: CASSVNDGASGANVLTF
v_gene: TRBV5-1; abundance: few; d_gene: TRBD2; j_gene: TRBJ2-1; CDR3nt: TGCGCCAGCAGGCAGGGGACTAGCCAAGCGCGGGAGCAGTTCTTC; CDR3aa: CASRQGTSQAREQFF
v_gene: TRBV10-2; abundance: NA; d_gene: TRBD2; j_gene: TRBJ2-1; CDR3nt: TGCGCCAGCATCGGGACTAGCGCTAGGGGTGAGCAGTTCTTC; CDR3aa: CASIGTSARGEQFF
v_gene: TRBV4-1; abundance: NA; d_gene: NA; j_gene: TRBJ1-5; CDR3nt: TGCGCCAGCAGCCAAGATAGGAGCTATCAGCCCCAGCATTTT; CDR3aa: CASSQDRSYQPQHF
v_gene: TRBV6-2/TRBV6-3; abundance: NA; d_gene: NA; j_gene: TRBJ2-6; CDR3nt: TGTGCCAGCAGCCGAGAACAACTTCCTGGGGCCAACGTCCTGACTTTC; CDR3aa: CASSREQLPGANVLTF
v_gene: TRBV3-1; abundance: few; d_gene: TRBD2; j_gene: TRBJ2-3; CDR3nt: TGTGCCAGCAGCCCTCATCGGACTAGCGGGGGAACAGATACGCAGTATTTT; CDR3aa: CASSPHRTSGGTDTQYF
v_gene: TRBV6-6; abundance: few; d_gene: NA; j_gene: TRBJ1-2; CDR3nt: TGTGCCAGCAGTTACTCGACAGAGGGAGGAAATGGCTACACCTTC; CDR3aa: CASSYSTEGGNGYTF
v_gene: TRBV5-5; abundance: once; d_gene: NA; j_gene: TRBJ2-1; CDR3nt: TGTGCCAGCAGCTTGTCGGGTGCCGGCCGCTCCTACAATGAGCAGTTCTTC; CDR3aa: CASSLSGAGRSYNEQFF
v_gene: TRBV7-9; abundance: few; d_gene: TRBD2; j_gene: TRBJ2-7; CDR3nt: TGTGCCAGCAGCCTTTCGGGAGGCTCCCCCTACGAGCAGTACTTC; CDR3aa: CASSLSGGSPYEQYF
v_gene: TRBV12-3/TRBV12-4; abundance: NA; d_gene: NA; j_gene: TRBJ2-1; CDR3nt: TGTGCCAGCAGCTCCCAGTCTATCTTGACGGACAGCTCCTACAATGAGCAGTTCTTC; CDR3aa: CASSSQSILTDSSYNEQFF
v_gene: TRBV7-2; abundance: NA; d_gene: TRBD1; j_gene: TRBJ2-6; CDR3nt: TGTGCCAGCAGCCCCGGGACAGGGACTGGGGCCAACGTCCTGACTTTC; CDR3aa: CASSPGTGTGANVLTF
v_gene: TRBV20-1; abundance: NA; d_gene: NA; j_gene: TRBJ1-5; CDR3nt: TGCAGTGCCCGGTCAGGGGTCAATCAGCCCCAGCATTTT; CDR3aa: CSARSGVNQPQHF
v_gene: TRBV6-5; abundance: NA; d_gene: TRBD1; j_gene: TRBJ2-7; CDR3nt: TGTGCCAGCAGTTACCGGGACAGTTCCTACGAGCAGTACTTC; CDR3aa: CASSYRDSSYEQYF
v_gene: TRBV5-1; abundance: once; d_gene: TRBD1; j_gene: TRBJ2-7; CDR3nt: TGCGCCAGCAGCTTGGACCCGGGACAGGGAAACGAGCAGTACTTC; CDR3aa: CASSLDPGQGNEQYF
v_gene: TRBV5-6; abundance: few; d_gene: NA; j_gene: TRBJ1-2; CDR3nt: TGTGCCAGCAGCCCTTCCCCGGGGAATCCCTATGGCTACACCTTC; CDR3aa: CASSPSPGNPYGYTF
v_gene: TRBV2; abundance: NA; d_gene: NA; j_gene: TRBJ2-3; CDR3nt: TGTGCCAGCAGTGAAGCGCCGCAGACAGTCGTTTGGTCTGGCACAGATACGCAGTATTTT; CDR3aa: CASSEAPQTVVWSGTDTQYF
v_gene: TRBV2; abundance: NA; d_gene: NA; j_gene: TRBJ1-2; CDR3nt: TGTGCCAGCAGTAGGGACTACTCAAACTATGGCTACACCTTC; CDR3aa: CASSRDYSNYGYTF
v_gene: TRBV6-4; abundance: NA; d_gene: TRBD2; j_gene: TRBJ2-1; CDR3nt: TGTGCCAGCTCGGGACTAGCGGGATCATGGGAGCAGTTCTTC; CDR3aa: CASSGLAGSWEQFF
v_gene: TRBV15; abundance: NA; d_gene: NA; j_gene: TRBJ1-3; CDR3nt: TGTGCCACCAGCAGAGATATTTACAGACTCAACTCTGGAAACACCATATATTTT; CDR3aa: CATSRDIYRLNSGNTIYF
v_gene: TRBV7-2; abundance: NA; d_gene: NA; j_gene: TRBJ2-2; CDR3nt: TGTGCCAGCAGTATAACAATCGGGGAGCTGTTTTTT; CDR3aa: CASSITIGELFF
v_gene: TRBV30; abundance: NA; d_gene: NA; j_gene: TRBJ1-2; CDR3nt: TGTGCCTGGATTGACAGAGCGAACTATGGCTACACCTTC; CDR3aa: CAWIDRANYGYTF
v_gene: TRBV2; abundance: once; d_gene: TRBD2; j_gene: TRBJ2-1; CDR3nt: TGTGCCAGCAGTTCGAGCGGGGCCTGGGAGGGTGAGCAGTTCTTC; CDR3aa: CASSSSGAWEGEQFF
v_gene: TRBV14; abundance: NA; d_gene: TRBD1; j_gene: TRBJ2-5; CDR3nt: TGTGCCAGCAGCCAATTCGCCAGGGGGAAGGAGACCCAGTACTTC; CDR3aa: CASSQFARGKETQYF
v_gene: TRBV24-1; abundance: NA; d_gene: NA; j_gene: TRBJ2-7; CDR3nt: TGTGCCACCGGGGACGGAAAAGGACACGAGCAGTACTTC; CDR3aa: CATGDGKGHEQYF
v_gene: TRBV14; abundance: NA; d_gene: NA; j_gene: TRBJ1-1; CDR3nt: TGTGCCAGCAGCCAAGTTCTGGTCACTGAAGCTTTCTTT; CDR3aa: CASSQVLVTEAFF
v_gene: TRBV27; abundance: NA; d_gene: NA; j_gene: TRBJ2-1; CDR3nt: TGTGCCAGCAGCCCGACCCCTGGTACCTACAATGAGCAGTTCTTC; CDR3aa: CASSPTPGTYNEQFF
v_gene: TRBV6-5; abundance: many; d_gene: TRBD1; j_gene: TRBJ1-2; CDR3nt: TGTGCCAGCAGGCTAAAGACAGGGTTGAGTGGCTACACCTTC; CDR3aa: CASRLKTGLSGYTF
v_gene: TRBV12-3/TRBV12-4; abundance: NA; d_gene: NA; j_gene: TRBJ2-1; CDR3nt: TGTGCCAGCAGTCACATCATGGAGCAGTTCTTC; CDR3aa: CASSHIMEQFF
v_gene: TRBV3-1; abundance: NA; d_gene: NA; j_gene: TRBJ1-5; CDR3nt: TGTGCCAGCAGCCCGACCGAAAATCAGCCCCAGCATTTT; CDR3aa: CASSPTENQPQHF
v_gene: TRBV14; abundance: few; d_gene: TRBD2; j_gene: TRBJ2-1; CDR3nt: TGTGCCAGCAGCCAAGATCGGGGACTAGCGGGAGGATTCTACAATGAGCAGTTCTTC; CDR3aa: CASSQDRGLAGGFYNEQFF
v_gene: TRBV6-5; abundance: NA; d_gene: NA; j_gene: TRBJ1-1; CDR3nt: TGTGCCACTCAGGACAGCCTAAACACTGAAGCTTTCTTT; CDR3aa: CATQDSLNTEAFF
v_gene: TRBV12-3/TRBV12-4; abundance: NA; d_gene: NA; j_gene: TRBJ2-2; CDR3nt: TGTGCCAGCTCCACTGCGATTGGGGCCGGGGAGCTGTTTTTT; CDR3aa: CASSTAIGAGELFF
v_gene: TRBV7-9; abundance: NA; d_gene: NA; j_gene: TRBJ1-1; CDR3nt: TGTGCCAGCAGGGATGCGGACAGAACAGCTTTCTTT; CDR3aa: CASRDADRTAFF
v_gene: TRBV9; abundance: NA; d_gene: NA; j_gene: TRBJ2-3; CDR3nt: TGTGCCACCTCCGGGGGCCTTTCCACAGATACGCAGTATTTT; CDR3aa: CATSGGLSTDTQYF
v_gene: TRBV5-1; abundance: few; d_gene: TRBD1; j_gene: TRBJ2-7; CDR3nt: TGCGCCAGCAGCTCCTTCGCAGGGGGCCCCTACGAGCAGTACTTC; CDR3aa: CASSSFAGGPYEQYF
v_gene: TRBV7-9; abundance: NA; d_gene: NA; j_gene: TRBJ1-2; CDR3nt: TGTGCCAGCCACTCAGTGGGGGGGGCGAACTATGGCTACACCTTC; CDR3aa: CASHSVGGANYGYTF
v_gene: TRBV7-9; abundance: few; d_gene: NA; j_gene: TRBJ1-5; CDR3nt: TGTGCCAGCAGCCCGGATGGAGGTCTAGCGGTTGCCAATCAGCCCCAGCATTTT; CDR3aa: CASSPDGGLAVANQPQHF
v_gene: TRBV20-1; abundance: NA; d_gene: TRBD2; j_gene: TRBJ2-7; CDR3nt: TGCAGTGCTAGAGATGTGCCCGGGGCTAGCGGGGGGACACTGTACGAGCAGTACTTC; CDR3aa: CSARDVPGASGGTLYEQYF
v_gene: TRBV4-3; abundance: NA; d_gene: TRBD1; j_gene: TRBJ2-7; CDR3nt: TGCGCCAGCAGTGCCGGGACAGGAGAATACGAGCAGTACTTC; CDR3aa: CASSAGTGEYEQYF
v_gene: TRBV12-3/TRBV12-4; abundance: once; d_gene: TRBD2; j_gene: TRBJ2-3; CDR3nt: TGTGCCAGCAGGACCGGGACTAGCGGGGGCGATACGCAGTATTTT; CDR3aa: CASRTGTSGGDTQYF
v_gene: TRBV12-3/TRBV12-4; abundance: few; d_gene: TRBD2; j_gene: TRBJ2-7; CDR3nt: TGTGCCAGCAGCTTACGGACTAGCGGGAGAGGCCCCTCCTACGAGCAGTACTTC; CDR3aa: CASSLRTSGRGPSYEQYF
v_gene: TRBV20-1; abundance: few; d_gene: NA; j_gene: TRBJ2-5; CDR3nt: TGCAGTGCCCTGATCCAGGGAGGAGGAGAGACCCAGTACTTC; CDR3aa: CSALIQGGGETQYF
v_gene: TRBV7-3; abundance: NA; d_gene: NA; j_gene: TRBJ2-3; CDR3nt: TGTGCCAGCAGCTCGGGAGTAAGCTTCACCACAGATACGCAGTATTTT; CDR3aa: CASSSGVSFTTDTQYF
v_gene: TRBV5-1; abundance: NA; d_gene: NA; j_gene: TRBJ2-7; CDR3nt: TGCGCCAGCAGCTTGGTCTTGACAGGTTCGGTCCACGAGCAGTACTTC; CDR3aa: CASSLVLTGSVHEQYF
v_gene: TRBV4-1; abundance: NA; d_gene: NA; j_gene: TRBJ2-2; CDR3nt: TGCGCCAGCAGCCAAGATGGGACGGTAACCGGGGAGCTGTTTTTT; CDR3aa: CASSQDGTVTGELFF